In this sample, the clone carrying this TCR beta chain turned up a few times. Antigen specificity is unknown. TCRdb independently ran MiXCR on the 5' RACE reads; one entry per CDR3 protein. Counted here are about 83,000 distinct CDR3 sequences, about 9.4% occurring once; the ten biggest clones make up around 8%. Germline V gives CDR1 MNHEY, CDR2 SMNVEV (reference sequence). The CDR3 runs 17 residues. V lost 4 bases to trimming and J lost 6 bases; unmatched junction nucleotides: 10. The entry originates in a study of early T cells in non-severe SARS-CoV-2 infection. Study results and caveats: Reliance on VDJdb matching favored anti-spike CD8 responses; private and CD4 specificities were missed.

J is TRBJ2-5 and V is TRBV27; 14 bases map to TRBD2. Here the sequenced sample was whole blood, taken at baseline. The sequence derives from an adult who was a healthcare worker with PCR-confirmed SARS-CoV-2 infection or an uninfected control (not recorded which). Here the CDR3 DNA reads TGTGCCAGCAGTTCGCGGACTAGCGGGAGGACTTTAAAGACCCAGTACTTC. Translation gives CASSSRTSGRTLKTQYF.